This T cell receptor (beta chain) was identified in a study of blood T cell repertoires in COVID-19. Original analysis: Estimation of nucleated cell counts was performed using reference gene primer amplification. Repertoires were generated with immunoSEQ multiplex PCR, while TCRdb's copy carries only in-frame clones and drops some. That table supplies the V and J calls and clone size; D and trimming were determined from the DNA. This sample has 110,000 or so clones, with about 88% found just once. Sequences were obtained from peripheral blood. The source of this sequence is a woman in her 70s who had recovered from COVID-19.

This CDR3 is CASILQGEKLFF. CDR3 nucleotides: TGTGCCAGCATCCTACAGGGGGAAAAACTGTTTTTT. This chain uses TRBV2 with TRBJ1-4; 7 bases are a match to TRBD1. The germline gives CDR1 SNHLY, CDR2 FYNNEI. The CDR3 runs 12 residues. The ends lost 7 bases at V and 8 bases at J; junction bases unmatched: 4.